This T cell receptor (beta chain) appears in the sequencing data of a study of cytomegalovirus exposure and HLA in healthy donors. Overall study findings and caveats: Later, an analysis found that TCR clusters from the first cohort tended to co-occur in the 95 to 150 validation repertoires.

Of note for this clone: Its cognate antigen is unknown.

The CDR3 has 15 amino acids. V lost 6 bases, J lost 2 bases, and 4 bases stayed unmatched. CDR1 is SNHLY, CDR2 FYNNEI, per germline. The method was immunoSEQ multiplex PCR; TCRdb's version includes in-frame clones alone and lacks a portion of them. The data hold fewer than 400,000 clones, with around 90% observed a single time. The sequenced sample consisted of PBMCs. The rearrangement joins TRBV2 to TRBJ1-4; 9 bases fit TRBD1. The source of this sequence is a man aged 30 to 45 in good health and CMV-seronegative. CDR3 coding DNA: TGTGCCAGCAGGGACAGGGGAGGGACTAATGAAAAACTGTTTTTT. Protein: CASRDRGGTNEKLFF.